This T cell receptor (beta chain) was sequenced in a study of blood T cells in healthy people across ages (dated by TCRdb to between 2015 and 2016). In terms of the full investigation: Template switching captured roughly one uniquely barcoded TCR beta cDNA molecule per two T cells in model experiments. Using deep sequencing normalized with unique cDNA molecular identifiers, the study measured how TCR beta repertoire diversity changes with age. Donors were grouped into four age groups: young (average 16 years), middle-aged (over 35), aged (around 60) and long-lived (roughly 80). Donors of different ages were randomly distributed across sequencing lanes to avoid experimental bias. For two donors (one aged 18 to 29 and one aged 80 or older), the study analyzed two additional independent replicas of 1 million unique cDNA reads from the same blood draw.

Receptors were amplified or captured by 5' RACE. These reads were obtained on an Illumina HiSeq 2500. A second PCR of roughly 7 to 12 cycles was performed with a sample-barcoded 5' primer and a J-beta primer mix. A template-switch 5' adaptor carrying 12 random nucleotides introduced a unique molecular identifier onto each TCR beta cDNA molecule. At least 2.5 million CDR3-containing paired-end reads were obtained from each sample. The Mint cDNA synthesis kit, primed by a TRBC-specific oligonucleotide, was used to synthesize first-strand cDNA from all RNA. All cDNA was treated with uracil-DNA glycosylase and then went through a first 18-cycle PCR with the universal primers M1SS and BC2_uni_R. The study's processing was this. Normalization of each sample was performed by random selection of 1 million high-quality reads, each carrying a distinct molecular identifier. Reads sharing molecular identifiers were discarded rather than binned into consensus sequences. CDR3 identification, clonotype clustering and error correction used MiTCR with a Q25 quality threshold and the strictest error-elimination algorithm. Lower-bound total TCR beta diversity was estimated with a nonparametric unseen species model using Euler transformation. TCRdb itself trimmed the public reads at Q25 with fastp, ran MiXCR and retained productive beta chains. All rows with the same CDR3 protein become a single entry with the most common DNA and genes. TCRdb assigned the V and J calls; the authors' analysis was not used. Counted in this sample were about 1.4 million distinct CDR3 sequences; 59% of them appeared once. The ten largest clones add up to over 5.5% of the sample.

Donors were a few dozen systemically healthy Caucasian individuals from Russia aged roughly 6 to 90 years. Ten milliliters of peripheral blood were drawn from each donor into EDTA-treated Vacutainer tubes. PBMCs were isolated by Ficoll-Paque density-gradient centrifugation, with at least 6 million obtained per sample. Trizol reagent was used to extract total RNA from PBMCs, with at least 5 micrograms per sample. For every donor, an aliquot of PBMCs went through flow cytometry to measure the percentages of naive CD45RAhigh/CD27high T cells. From the cysteine through the phenylalanine, the CDR3 covers 18 amino acids. CDR3 DNA is the only sequence kept; it has 54 bases, read in frame from the first base. The V end loses 4 bases and the J end loses 3 bases, and a stretch of 27 bases separates them. The germline V gene gives CDR1 as SQVTM and CDR2 as ANQGSEA. Results and caveats for the whole study, not just this receptor: Since profiling was done on bulk unsorted PBMCs, naive and antigen-experienced compartments could not be conclusively compared. Compared with the aged group, the long-lived group had more naive CD4+ T cells, fewer expanded clones and increased TCR diversity, suggesting age selection. There was a strong correlation between observed TCR beta diversity and the percentage of naive T cells measured by flow cytometry. Estimates of total diversity from one million sequenced T cells were regarded as lower bounds and underestimates. Because the CMV infection status of the donors was unknown, age-related changes in expanded clonotypes may potentially have been confounded. Observed TCR beta diversity per million T cells fell roughly linearly with age, and a significant reduction was already apparent by age around 39.

About this clonotype itself: No cognate antigen has been identified for it. Base qualities are not provided; no much larger clone lies one nucleotide away.

The chain joins TRBV29-1 to TRBJ1-1; a weak D assignment points to TRBD1 (6 bases agree). The sequence came from a man younger than 35 in good health. What was sequenced was blood. For the CDR3, the sequence is CSVVGGGGQPRGDTEAFF. The sequenced DNA is TGCAGCGTTGTGGGGGGAGGGGGGCAACCCCGCGGGGACACTGAAGCTTTCTTT.